A selection of T cell receptor beta chains follows, all from one sample in a study of T cell repertoires in MIS-A myocarditis. The data were produced by immunoSEQ multiplex PCR, yet TCRdb's version contains in-frame clones alone and is incomplete. The data contain some 6,600 clones, about four fifths of them singletons. The source material was right inferior lung lobe tissue obtained at autopsy. The source of these receptors is a man aged 18 to 30 with fulminant myocarditis from multisystem inflammatory syndrome in adults (MIS-A) after COVID-19. Both conserved end residues are part of each CDR3. Each record gives: clone size, D gene, J gene, V gene, CDR3 DNA, CDR3 protein. D genes are given only for firm matches. Rows may omit the clone size; those that give it use once, few, many or a size class.

- - TRBJ1-1 TRBV7-6 TGTGCCAGCAGCAGGGGCCTCCCGGACAGCATTACTGAAGCTTTCTTT CASSRGLPDSITEAFF
- - TRBJ2-2 TRBV28 TGTGCCAGCGGGCTGTGGGCCGGGGAGCTGTTTTTT CASGLWAGELFF
- TRBD1 TRBJ1-1 TRBV29-1 TGCAGCGTTGGACAGGGCTGGGGCATGAACACTGAAGCTTTCTTT CSVGQGWGMNTEAFF
- - TRBJ1-6 TRBV5-1 TGCGCCAGCAGCTTGGAGCCAGTAAGCTCCTATAATTCACCCCTCCACTTT CASSLEPVSSYNSPLHF
few - TRBJ2-7 TRBV28 TGTGCCAGCAGTTTGTCCAGCACGGGGACCTACGAGCAGTACTTC CASSLSSTGTYEQYF
- - TRBJ1-1 TRBV7-3 TGTGCCAGCAGCTTACTCTTGGGACGGAACACTGAAGCTTTCTTT CASSLLLGRNTEAFF
- TRBD2 TRBJ2-2 TRBV24-1 TGTGCCACCAGTGATACTAGCGGGAGAAAAACCGGGGAGCTGTTTTTT CATSDTSGRKTGELFF
- - TRBJ2-1 TRBV5-6 TGTGCCAGCAGCTCAGGACAGAACAATGAGCAGTTCTTC CASSSGQNNEQFF
- TRBD2 TRBJ2-1 TRBV7-8 TGTGCCAGCAGCCTAAGGGGGGGGACTAGCGGGAGGTTAGATGAGCAGTTCTTC CASSLRGGTSGRLDEQFF
- - TRBJ1-5 TRBV25-1 TGTGCCAGCAGTCCCACCGGGGGGGTGAGCAATCAGCCCCAGCATTTT CASSPTGGVSNQPQHF
- - TRBJ1-1 TRBV7-8 TGTGCCAGCAGCTTCCTGGGGGGGCCCACTGAAGCTTTCTTT CASSFLGGPTEAFF
- - TRBJ1-5 TRBV5-6 TGTGCCAGCAGCTTGTCGCCGGGACTAGTCAATCAGCCCCAGCATTTT CASSLSPGLVNQPQHF
once TRBD2 TRBJ2-6 TRBV5-5 TGTGCCAGCAGCTTGAAGGGTTGGAGACTAGCGGACTCTGGGGCCAACGTCCTGACTTTC CASSLKGWRLADSGANVLTF
- - TRBJ2-7 TRBV20-1 TGCAGTGCTCCCGGAGGGGGCGAGCAGTACTTC CSAPGGGEQYF
- TRBD2 TRBJ2-7 TRBV4-2 TGTGCCAGCAGCCAAGTGACTAGCGGGTCCTACGAGCAGTACTTC CASSQVTSGSYEQYF
- - TRBJ2-3 TRBV4-3 TGCGCCAGCAGCCAAGAGGATAGAGATCTGGATACGCAGTATTTT CASSQEDRDLDTQYF
- - TRBJ2-2 TRBV29-1 TGCAGCGTTGGGGCGGGTTGGGGGATGACCGGGGAGCTGTTTTTT CSVGAGWGMTGELFF
- - TRBJ2-3 TRBV20-1 TGTCGTCTCGGGCGCTATACGCAGTATTTT CRLGRYTQYF
- TRBD1 TRBJ2-3 TRBV24-1 TGTGCCACCTCCGAGGGGGCATCGGATACGCAGTATTTT CATSEGASDTQYF
- - TRBJ1-5 TRBV19 TGTGCCAGTAGTATCGGTCAGCCCCAGCATTTT CASSIGQPQHF
- TRBD1 TRBJ1-2 TRBV6-6 TGTGCCAGCAGCCAAGGGACAGCCTATGGCTACACCTTC CASSQGTAYGYTF
- TRBD1 TRBJ1-2 TRBV5-6 TGTGCCAGCGCGAGGGGGCCGGCTGGCTACACCTTC CASARGPAGYTF
- TRBD1 TRBJ2-7 TRBV10-3 TGTGCCACCGGGGACAGGTTCTACGAGCAGTACTTC CATGDRFYEQYF
- - TRBJ2-7 TRBV25-1 TGTGCCAGCAGTGTGCTAGCGGTGGAGGGGGGTGCCTACGAGCAGTACTTC CASSVLAVEGGAYEQYF
medium-sized TRBD1 TRBJ2-7 TRBV5-4 TGTGCCAGCAGCTGGTGGGACAGGCGCGAGGGGGAGCAGTACTTC CASSWWDRREGEQYF
few - TRBJ2-7 TRBV4-2 TGTGCCAGCAGCCAAGAGGGGTCTTTTGCAGCGGTCTACGAGCAGTACTTC CASSQEGSFAAVYEQYF
- - TRBJ2-7 TRBV28 TGTGCCAGCAGGCAGTCAGGCAGGTCCTACGAGCAGTACTTC CASRQSGRSYEQYF
few TRBD1 TRBJ1-2 TRBV6-4 TGTGCCAGCAGTGACGGGACAGGCGCTTCTAACTATGGCTACACCTTC CASSDGTGASNYGYTF
few - TRBJ1-3 TRBV5-1 TGCGCCAGCAGCTTGTGGGGGCTCTCTGGAAACACCATATATTTT CASSLWGLSGNTIYF